This T cell receptor (beta chain) stems from a study of shared clonotypes between healthy human individuals. Donors were healthy HIV-negative adults without recent acute infections or vaccinations. Samples left unsorted employed some 95 million PBMCs for genomic DNA. Overall study results and limits: The genetic and exposure-history diversity represented was limited by few donors. Only blood was sampled, and tissue TCR repertoires likely differ from blood ones.

The repertoire was sequenced with immunoSEQ multiplex PCR; TCRdb's copy has only in-frame clones and lacks some. There are approximately 440,000 clones in the sample; 70% to 80% occur only once, and around 12% lies in the top ten. Notes on this clone: Its antigen is undetermined.

The CDR3 runs 19 residues. This sequence was found in a woman aged 40 to 50 in good health. Some clones in this sample may be carry-over from other donors' samples. The source material was PBMCs. The V call is TRBV21-1, the J call TRBJ2-7; TRBD2, the D gene given by the table, was not confirmed from the DNA. TRBV21-1 is a pseudogene segment. Written as DNA, the CDR3 is TGTGCCAGCAGCAAAGAGGCTAGCGGGAGTGGTGCCCCACTTCGTGAGCAGTACTTC. Amino acid sequence: CASSKEASGSGAPLREQYF.